These 22 T cell receptor beta chains originate from one sample sequenced in a study of identical twins. A single record per CDR3 protein comes from TCRdb applying MiXCR to the 5' RACE reads. The table includes hundreds of thousands of distinct CDR3 sequences, around 5.7% detected once. Sequencing was done on a sample of naive T cells sorted from blood. Receptors originate from a man aged 18 to 29 in good health.

V is TRBV30 and J is TRBJ1-5; perhaps TRBD1 as D (5 bases). Trimming took off 5 bases at V and 6 bases at J, with 14 bases between the two ends. CDR1 GTSNPN and CDR2 SVGIG come from the germline V gene (reference sequence). The CDR3 is made up of 13 amino acids. The CDR3 sequence is CAWGGVLGQPQHF. The CDR3, as DNA: TGTGCCTGGGGAGGGGTACTGGGTCAGCCCCAGCATTTT.

This clonotype appeared many times. The chain joins TRBV29-1 to TRBJ2-2; unclear D gene. The V end lost 6 bases, the J end lost 5 bases, and 13 bases lay between the germline ends. The CDR3 loop spans 13 amino acids. Germline CDR1 and CDR2: SQVTM and ANQGSEA. The CDR3 here is CSVSHSETGELFF. The CDR3 DNA reads TGCAGCGTGAGTCATTCTGAGACCGGGGAGCTGTTTTTT.

This clonotype was counted between two and nine times. V gene TRBV2 combines with J gene TRBJ2-1, with D perhaps matching TRBD2 (6 bases). The germline V and J ends were trimmed by 6 bases and 7 bases, with 13 bases remaining between them. The CDR3 runs 13 residues. Germline CDR1 reads SNHLY; CDR2 reads FYNNEI. The CDR3 sequence is CASREGVINEQFF. The DNA for the CDR3 is TGTGCCAGCAGGGAGGGAGTTATTAATGAGCAGTTCTTC.

This clonotype occurred a few times. This chain links TRBV7-9 with TRBJ2-6, with TRBD1 as a possible D gene (6 bases). The germline CDR1 and CDR2 sequences are SEHNR and FQNEAQ (reference sequence). V was clipped by 4 bases and J by 4 bases, with 17 bases between them. This CDR3 has 17 residues. The CDR3 sequence is CASSSPWTEEGANVLTF. For the CDR3, the DNA is TGTGCCAGCAGCTCACCCTGGACAGAGGAGGGGGCCAACGTCCTGACTTTC.

This clonotype showed up many times. The chain carries TRBV15 and TRBJ2-1, with no clear D. CDR1 and CDR2 from the germline V gene are LNHNV and YYDKDF (reference sequence). This CDR3 has 10 residues. V lost 5 bases, J lost 5 bases, and 1 base lay in between. The CDR3 sequence: CATSDNEQFF. DNA of the CDR3: TGTGCCACCAGCGACAATGAGCAGTTCTTC.

This clonotype was seen at least ten times. The chain employs TRBV29-1 and TRBJ1-1, with TRBD1 as a possible D gene (5 bases). Trimming removed 7 bases at V and 6 bases at J, with 21 bases between. Germline values: CDR1 SQVTM, CDR2 ANQGSEA. The length of the CDR3 is 14 residues. The CDR3 spells CSARGRISVAEAFF. CDR3 sequence (DNA): TGCAGCGCCCGGGGGAGGATTTCAGTCGCTGAAGCTTTCTTT. Using reference TRBV29-1 and TRBJ1-1 for the parts outside the CDR3, the full variable domain is SAVISQKPSRDICQRGTSLTIQCQVDSQVTMMFWYRQQPGQSLTLIATANQGSEATYESGFVIDKFPISRPNLTFSTLTVSNMSPEDSSIYLCSARGRISVAEAFFGQGTRLTVV.

This chain joins TRBV5-1 and TRBJ2-1; D remains unclear. CDR1 and CDR2 (germline): SGHRS, YFSETQ. Trimming took 3 bases from V and 4 from J, leaving 14 bases between them. This CDR3 comprises 15 residues. The CDR3 sequence is CASSWSFGVYNEQFF. Written as DNA, the CDR3 is TGCGCCAGCAGCTGGTCCTTTGGCGTATACAATGAGCAGTTCTTC.

This clonotype was recorded many times. CDR3 loop: CASSPAGLALPLYNEQFF. The CDR3, as DNA: TGTGCCAGCAGTCCCGCCGGGCTAGCCCTACCCCTTTACAATGAGCAGTTCTTC. The chain combines TRBV12-3 or TRBV12-4 with TRBJ2-1; perhaps TRBD2 as D (5 bases). Trimming left V 5 bases short and J 4 bases short, with 24 bases between. The CDR3 loop spans 18 amino acids.

At least ten counts were recorded for this clonotype. The chain employs TRBV12-3 or TRBV12-4 and TRBJ1-2; D is unresolved. V gave up 3 bases and J gave up 6 bases, with 8 bases separating them. CDR3 size: 12 residues. The CDR3 sequence: CASSFLGNGYTF. The CDR3 nucleotides read TGTGCCAGCAGTTTTCTAGGGAATGGCTACACCTTC.

This clonotype has a count of ten or more. This sequence joins TRBV6-6 and TRBJ1-2, with a weak D call TRBD1 (6 bases). The V gene's germline CDR1 is MNHNY and CDR2 SVGAGI (reference sequence). The CDR3 is 12 amino acids. Trimming took off 10 bases at V and 3 bases at J, with 12 bases between the two ends. CDR3 nucleotides: TGTGCCACAAACAGGGCATACTATGGCTACACCTTC. This sequence encodes CATNRAYYGYTF.

The chain is built from TRBV29-1 and TRBJ2-3; 10 positions agree with TRBD2. J lost 4 bases, V lost 8 bases, and 6 bases had no gene match. The germline gives CDR1 SQVTM, CDR2 ANQGSEA. The CDR3 runs to 13 residues. CDR3 sequence: CSIALAGPDTQYF. CDR3 nucleotide sequence: TGCAGCATTGCACTAGCGGGGCCAGATACGCAGTATTTT.

There are many counts of this clonotype. The chain employs TRBV6-6 and TRBJ1-1; D unclear. Germline V gene sequence: CDR1 MNHNY, CDR2 SVGAGI (reference sequence). The CDR3 spans 11 residues. V lost 5 bases and J 10 bases, leaving 11 bases between the germline ends. The CDR3 DNA is TGTGCCAGCAGTGGACGGACTAGAGCTTTCTTT. Its translation: CASSGRTRAFF.

This clonotype was seen many times. The gene calls are TRBV20-1 and TRBJ2-7; D gene ambiguous. V gave up 5 bases and J gave up 5 bases, with 13 bases separating them. Germline values: CDR1 DFQATT, CDR2 SNEGSKA (reference sequence). The CDR3 loop spans 12 amino acids. The CDR3 nucleotides read TGCAGTGCTCCCGACCACTTCGACGAGCAGTACTTC. Translation: CSAPDHFDEQYF.

This clonotype was counted only a few times. J is TRBJ2-5 and V is TRBV5-1, with D uncertain. In germline, CDR1 is SGHRS, CDR2 YFSETQ. Between the trimmed V and J ends, which lost 4 bases and 3 bases, there was a span of 10 bases. The CDR3 loop spans 13 amino acids. CDR3 sequence (DNA): TGCGCCAGCAGCCACGGCCTCGAAGAGACCCAGTACTTC. Translated, it gives CASSHGLEETQYF.

This clonotype came up many times. This rearrangement joins TRBV12-3 or TRBV12-4 to TRBJ1-4, with D unresolved. This CDR3 is 13 amino acids long. Between the trimmed V and J ends, which lost 2 bases and 7 bases, there was a span of 8 bases. This chain's CDR3 is CASSLRHLEKLFF. In DNA form, the CDR3 reads TGTGCCAGCAGTTTACGACACCTTGAAAAACTGTTTTTT.

Ten or more counts support this clonotype. As DNA, the CDR3 is TGTGCCAGCAGTTACAGCTACACCGATCAGCCCCAGCATTTT. Residues: CASSYSYTDQPQHF. The chain has TRBV6-5 and TRBJ1-5; D remains ambiguous. The CDR3 sequence is 14 residues long. V was shortened by 2 bases and J by 5 bases, with 10 bases between the two germline ends. The germline V gene has CDR1 MNHEY and CDR2 SVGAGI.

This clonotype was observed a few times. The chain has TRBV25-1 and TRBJ2-2, with 8 bases identical to TRBD2. Germline-derived CDR1 and CDR2 are MGHDK and SYGVNS. The CDR3 is 15 residues long. After removal of 4 bases from V and 3 bases from J, the junction contained 4 bases not matched to a gene. The CDR3 DNA reads as TGTGCCAGCAGTGCTAGCGGGTCCTACACCGGGGAGCTGTTTTTT. Translation gives CASSASGSYTGELFF.

The rearrangement uses TRBV20-1 and TRBJ2-1; D call uncertain. Germline-derived CDR1 and CDR2 are DFQATT and SNEGSKA (reference sequence). The CDR3 is 12 amino acids. Between the trimmed V and J ends, which lost 3 bases and 6 bases, there was a span of 9 bases. The chain's CDR3 is CSARSGGNEQFF. The CDR3 DNA follows: TGCAGTGCTAGGAGTGGCGGCAATGAGCAGTTCTTC.

Note on this clonotype: As the CDR3 is not closed by the conserved phenylalanine or tryptophan, this likely results from a read error. V gene TRBV4-2 combines with J gene TRBJ1-5; D unclear. This CDR3 has 17 amino acids. The germline gives CDR1 LGHNA, CDR2 YNFKEQ. With 1 base removed from V and 0 bases from J, the gap between germline ends came to 13 bases. CDR3 coding DNA: TGTGCCAGCAGCCAAGTTAACACAGATCCTAGCAATCAGCCCCAGCATTAT. Translated, it gives CASSQVNTDPSNQPQHY.

This clonotype was seen many times. This chain connects TRBV12-3 or TRBV12-4 to TRBJ2-1; TRBD2 might be the D (6 bases). Trimming shortened V by 9 bases and J by 6 bases, and 15 bases separated the two germline ends. The CDR3 is made up of 13 amino acids. CDR3 loop: CASEAGRLNEQFF. CDR3 coding DNA: TGTGCCAGTGAGGCGGGAAGGCTCAATGAGCAGTTCTTC.

The chain links TRBV10-3 to TRBJ1-5; 11 nucleotides line up with TRBD1. Per germline, CDR1 ENHRY and CDR2 SYGVKD. J lost 0 bases, V lost 5 bases, and 6 bases had no gene match. CDR3 length: 17 amino acids. This CDR3 reads CAISTGTGGYSNQPQHF. DNA for the CDR3: TGTGCCATCAGTACCGGGACAGGGGGTTATAGCAATCAGCCCCAGCATTTT.

In this sample, this clonotype turned up many times. The chain has TRBV6-1 and TRBJ1-2, with D possibly matching TRBD1 (6 bases). Germline CDR1 MNHNS, CDR2 SASEGT. This CDR3 region has 14 residues. V shed 7 bases and J shed 2 bases, with 14 bases lying between them. The chain's CDR3 is CASNTGDKNYGYTF. The CDR3 nucleotides read TGTGCCAGCAATACGGGGGACAAGAACTATGGCTACACCTTC.